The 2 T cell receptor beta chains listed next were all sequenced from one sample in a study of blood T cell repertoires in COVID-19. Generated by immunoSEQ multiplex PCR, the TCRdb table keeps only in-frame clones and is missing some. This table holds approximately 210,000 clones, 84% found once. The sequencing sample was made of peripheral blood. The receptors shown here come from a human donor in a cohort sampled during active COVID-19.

The CDR3 nucleotides are TGTGCCAGTAGTATAGATAGTCGGGGGAGTGAGTTCTTC. It specifies CASSIDSRGSEFF. This chain links TRBV19 with TRBJ2-1; D might be TRBD2 (6 bases). In germline, CDR1 is LNHDA, CDR2 SQIVND (reference sequence). V gave up 0 bases and J gave up 14 bases, with 14 bases separating them. The CDR3 contains 13 residues.

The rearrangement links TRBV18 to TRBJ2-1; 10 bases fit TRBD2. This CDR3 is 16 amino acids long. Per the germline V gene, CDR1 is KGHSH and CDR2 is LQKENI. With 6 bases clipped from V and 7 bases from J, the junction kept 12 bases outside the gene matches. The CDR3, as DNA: TGTGCCAGCTCGCCGGCCGGGTCTAGCGGGAGTAATGAGCAGTTCTTC. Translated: CASSPAGSSGSNEQFF.